The T cell receptor beta chain described here comes from a study of quantifying T cell responses using KT2 cells. At the level of the study: RNA was reverse transcribed with TCR alpha and beta constant-region primers. Study findings and constraints: Very high KT2 spike-in numbers caused saturation in KT2 sequence detection.

KT2, a clone with a known TCR, was spiked into unfractionated PBMC. Different KT2-to-PBMC ratios were created with a constant PBMC count. In its sample, this clonotype was seen a few times. The target antigen is unknown. This CDR3 has 14 amino acids. V was clipped by 4 bases and J by 0 bases, with 9 bases between them. An oligo carrying a UMI was ligated to the cDNA 3' end. First-round PCR used about 4 cycles and beta primers RC1.1 and RC1.2 covering TRBC1 and TRBC2. TCRdb itself ran the UMI-ligation and nested PCR reads through MiXCR, one entry per CDR3 protein. The sample carries approximately 46,000 distinct CDR3 sequences, approximately 10% recorded once.

The chain joins TRBV12-3 or TRBV12-4 to TRBJ1-1; D remains unclear. The sequenced sample was PBMCs spiked with cells of the T cell clone KT2. The origin of this receptor is a human donor. Here the CDR3 DNA reads TGTGCCAGCAGTTGGAGAGGCTTGAACACTGAAGCTTTCTTT. Translation: CASSWRGLNTEAFF.